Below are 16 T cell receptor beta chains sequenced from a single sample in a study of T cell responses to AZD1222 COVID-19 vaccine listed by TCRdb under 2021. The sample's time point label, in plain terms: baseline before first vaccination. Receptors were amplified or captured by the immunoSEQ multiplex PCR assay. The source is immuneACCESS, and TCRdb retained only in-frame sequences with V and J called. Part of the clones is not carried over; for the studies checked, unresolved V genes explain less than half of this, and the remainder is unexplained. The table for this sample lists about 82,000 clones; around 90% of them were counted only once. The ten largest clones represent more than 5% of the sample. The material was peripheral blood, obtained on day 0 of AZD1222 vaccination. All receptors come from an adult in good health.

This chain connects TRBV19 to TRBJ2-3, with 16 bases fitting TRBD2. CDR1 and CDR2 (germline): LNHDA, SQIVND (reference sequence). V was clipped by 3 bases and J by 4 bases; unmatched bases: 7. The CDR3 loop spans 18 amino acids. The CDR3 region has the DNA TGTGCCAGTAGTATCTCCGGGACTAGCGGGGGGGTAGCAGATACGCAGTATTTT. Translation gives CASSISGTSGGVADTQYF. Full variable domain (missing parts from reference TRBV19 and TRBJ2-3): DGGITQSPKYLFRKEGQNVTLSCEQNLNHDAMYWYRQDPGQGLRLIYYSQIVNDFQKGDIAEGYSVSREKKESFPLTVTSAQKNPTAFYLCASSISGTSGGVADTQYFGPGTRLTVL.

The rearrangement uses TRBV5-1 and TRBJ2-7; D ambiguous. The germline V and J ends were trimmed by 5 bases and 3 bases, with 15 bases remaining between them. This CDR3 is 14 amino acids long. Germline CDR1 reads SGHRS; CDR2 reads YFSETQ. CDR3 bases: TGCGCCAGCAGTTCCGAGGCGGCATACTACGAGCAGTACTTC. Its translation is CASSSEAAYYEQYF.

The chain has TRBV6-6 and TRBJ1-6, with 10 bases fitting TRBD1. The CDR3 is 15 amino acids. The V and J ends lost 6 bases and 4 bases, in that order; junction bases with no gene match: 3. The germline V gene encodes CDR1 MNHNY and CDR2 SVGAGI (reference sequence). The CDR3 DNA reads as TGTGCCAGCAGCCGGACAGGGGGGTATAATTCACCCCTCCACTTT. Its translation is CASSRTGGYNSPLHF.

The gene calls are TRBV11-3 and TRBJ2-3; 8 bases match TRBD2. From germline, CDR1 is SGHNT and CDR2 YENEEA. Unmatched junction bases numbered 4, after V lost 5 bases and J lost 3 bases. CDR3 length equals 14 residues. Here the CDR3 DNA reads TGTGCCAGCAGCCGTACGGGGGGGACAGATACGCAGTATTTT. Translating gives CASSRTGGTDTQYF.

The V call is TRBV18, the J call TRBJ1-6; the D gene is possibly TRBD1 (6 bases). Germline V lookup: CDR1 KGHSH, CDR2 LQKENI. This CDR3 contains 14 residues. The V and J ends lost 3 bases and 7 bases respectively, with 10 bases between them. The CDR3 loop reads CASSPARGNSPLHF. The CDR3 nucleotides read TGTGCCAGCTCACCCGCCAGGGGCAATTCACCCCTCCACTTT.

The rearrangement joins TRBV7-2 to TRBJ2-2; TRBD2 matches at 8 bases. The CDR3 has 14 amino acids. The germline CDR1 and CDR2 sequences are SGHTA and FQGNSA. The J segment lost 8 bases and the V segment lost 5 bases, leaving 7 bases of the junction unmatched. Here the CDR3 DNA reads TGTGCCAGCAGCACTCGGGAGGGCACGGGGGAGCTGTTTTTT. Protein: CASSTREGTGELFF.

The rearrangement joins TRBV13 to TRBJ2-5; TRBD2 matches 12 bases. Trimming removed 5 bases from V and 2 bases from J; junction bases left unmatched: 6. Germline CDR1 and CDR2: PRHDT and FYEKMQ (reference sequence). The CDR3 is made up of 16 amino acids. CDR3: CASSPRTSGKQETQYF. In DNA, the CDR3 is TGTGCCAGCAGCCCCAGGACTAGCGGGAAACAAGAGACCCAGTACTTC.

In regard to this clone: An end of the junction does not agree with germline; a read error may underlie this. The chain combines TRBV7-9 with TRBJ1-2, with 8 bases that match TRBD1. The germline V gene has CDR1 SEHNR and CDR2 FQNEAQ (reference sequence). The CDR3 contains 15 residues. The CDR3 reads CASSALRGTGRRENF. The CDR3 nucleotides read TGTGCCAGCAGCGCCCTTCGGGGGACAGGTCGCCGAGAAAACTTC.

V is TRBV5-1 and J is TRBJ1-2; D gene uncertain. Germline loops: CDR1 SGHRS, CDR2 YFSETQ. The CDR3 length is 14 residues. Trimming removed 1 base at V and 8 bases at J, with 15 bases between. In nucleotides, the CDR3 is TGCGCCAGCAGCTTGCAGCAGGTGGAAGACGGCTACACCTTC. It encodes CASSLQQVEDGYTF.

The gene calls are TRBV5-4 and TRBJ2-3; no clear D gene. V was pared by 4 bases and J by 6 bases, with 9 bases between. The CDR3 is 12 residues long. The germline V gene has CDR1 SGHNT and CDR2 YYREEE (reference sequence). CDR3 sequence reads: CASSPAPDTQYF. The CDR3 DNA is TGTGCCAGCAGCCCCGCCCCGGATACGCAGTATTTT.

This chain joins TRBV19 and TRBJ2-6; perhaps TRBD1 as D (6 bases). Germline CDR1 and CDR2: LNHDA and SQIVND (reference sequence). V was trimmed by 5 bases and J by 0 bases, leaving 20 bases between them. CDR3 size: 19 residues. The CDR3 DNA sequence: TGTGCCAGTAGTCCGGGCCCCCGGGACACAGCCTCTGGGGCCAACGTCCTGACTTTC. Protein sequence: CASSPGPRDTASGANVLTF.

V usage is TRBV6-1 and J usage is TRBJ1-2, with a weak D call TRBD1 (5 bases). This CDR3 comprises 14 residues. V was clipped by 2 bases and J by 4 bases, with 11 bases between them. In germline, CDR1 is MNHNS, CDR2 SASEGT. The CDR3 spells CASSEWGRGYGYTF. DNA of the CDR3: TGTGCCAGCAGTGAATGGGGACGGGGCTATGGCTACACCTTC.

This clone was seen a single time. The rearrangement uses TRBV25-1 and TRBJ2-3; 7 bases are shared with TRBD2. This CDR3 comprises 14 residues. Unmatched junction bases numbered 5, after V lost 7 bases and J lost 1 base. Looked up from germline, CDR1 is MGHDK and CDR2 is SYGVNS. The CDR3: CASTRAGGTDTQYF. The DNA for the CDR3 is TGTGCCAGCACCCGCGCGGGGGGCACAGATACGCAGTATTTT.

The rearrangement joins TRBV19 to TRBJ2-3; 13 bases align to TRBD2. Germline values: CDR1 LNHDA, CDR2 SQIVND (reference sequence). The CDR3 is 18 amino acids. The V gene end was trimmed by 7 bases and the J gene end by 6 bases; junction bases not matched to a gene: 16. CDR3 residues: CASTLRPPTSGGRDTQYF. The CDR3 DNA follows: TGTGCCAGTACCCTCCGCCCCCCGACTAGCGGGGGGCGGGATACGCAGTATTTT.

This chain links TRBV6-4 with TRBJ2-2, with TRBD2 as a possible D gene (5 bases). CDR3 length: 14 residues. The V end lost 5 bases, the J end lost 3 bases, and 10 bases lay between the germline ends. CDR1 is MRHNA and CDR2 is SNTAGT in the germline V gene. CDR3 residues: CASSLKADTGELFF. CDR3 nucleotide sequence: TGTGCCAGCAGTCTAAAAGCGGACACCGGGGAGCTGTTTTTT.

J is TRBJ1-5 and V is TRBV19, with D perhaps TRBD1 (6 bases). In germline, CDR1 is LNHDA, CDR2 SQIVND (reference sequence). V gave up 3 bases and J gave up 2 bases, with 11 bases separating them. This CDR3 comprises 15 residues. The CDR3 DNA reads TGTGCCAGTAGTATTTCAGGGGAAGGCAATCAGCCCCAGCATTTT. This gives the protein CASSISGEGNQPQHF.